Given below is one TCR beta chain in context. Antigen specificity is unknown. Random hexamers were used to reverse transcribe the RNA input (about 0.5 to 1 ug). It was immunoSEQ multiplex PCR that amplified TCR beta CDR3 across 54 Vbeta and 13 Jbeta. TCRdb reanalysed the immunoSEQ multiplex PCR reads using MiXCR and keeps one entry per CDR3 protein. The table shows 65,000 to 95,000 distinct CDR3 sequences, with roughly 94% occurring only once. This entry is derived from a study of CD8 T cells in Susac syndrome. Overall study context: Within the group of sequenced Susac syndrome patients, five or six had active disease and roughly eight were in remission.

General study points: Susac-specific public clones found in total CD8+ repertoires numbered some 15, and those in CD8+ TEMRA repertoires numbered about 5.

Negative isolation yielded CD4+ and CD8+ T cells, and FACS enriched TEMRA cells. V shed 5 bases and J shed 4 bases, with 17 bases lying between them. The germline CDR1 and CDR2 sequences are SEHNR and FQNEAQ (reference sequence). CDR3 size: 15 residues. J is TRBJ2-5 and V is TRBV7-9, with D possibly being TRBD1 (6 bases). Sequencing input: CD8+ T cells from PBMCs. The receptor's source is a human donor with Susac syndrome. The CDR3 sequence: CASSPTGRSGETQYF. The CDR3 DNA reads TGTGCCAGCAGCCCCACAGGGCGTTCTGGAGAGACCCAGTACTTC.